Described below is a single T cell receptor beta chain sequence and its context. This specimen comes from a study of technical replicates of blood from a few donors. This CDR3 region has 14 residues. The germline gives CDR1 SGHAT, CDR2 FQNNGV. Deletions cut 2 bases from V and 6 bases from J, with 12 bases between. The table came from immunoSEQ multiplex PCR; TCRdb's copy has only in-frame clones and leaves some out. The sample comprises tens of thousands of clones, roughly 94% of which are singletons, and 0.35% to 0.4% rests with the top ten. The clonotype comes from a human donor in good health. The chain is built from TRBV11-2 and TRBJ2-3; D call uncertain. What was sequenced was T cells isolated from PBMCs. The CDR3 DNA follows: TGTGCCAGCAGCTTATACCCTAGAACGGATACGCAGTATTTT. It translates to CASSLYPRTDTQYF.